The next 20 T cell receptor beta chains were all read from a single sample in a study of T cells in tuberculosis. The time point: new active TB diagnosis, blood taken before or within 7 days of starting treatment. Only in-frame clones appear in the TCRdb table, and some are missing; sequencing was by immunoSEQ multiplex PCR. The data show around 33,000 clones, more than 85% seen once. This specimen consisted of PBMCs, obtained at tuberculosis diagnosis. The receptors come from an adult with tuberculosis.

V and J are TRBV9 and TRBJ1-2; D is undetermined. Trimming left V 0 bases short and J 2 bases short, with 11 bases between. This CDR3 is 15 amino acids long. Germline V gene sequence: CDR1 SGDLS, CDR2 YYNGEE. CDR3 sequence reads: CASSVGGSANYGYTF. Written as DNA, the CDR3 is TGTGCCAGCAGCGTAGGCGGGAGTGCAAACTATGGCTACACCTTC.

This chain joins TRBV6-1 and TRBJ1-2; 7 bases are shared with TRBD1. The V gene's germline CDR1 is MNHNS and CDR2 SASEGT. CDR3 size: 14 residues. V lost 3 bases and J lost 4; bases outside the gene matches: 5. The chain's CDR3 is CASSEMGQIYGYTF. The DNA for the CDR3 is TGTGCCAGCAGTGAGATGGGACAGATCTATGGCTACACCTTC.

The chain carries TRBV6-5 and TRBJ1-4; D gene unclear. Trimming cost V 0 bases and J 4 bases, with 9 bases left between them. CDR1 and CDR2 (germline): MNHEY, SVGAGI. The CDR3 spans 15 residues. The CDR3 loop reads CASSYSGGNNEKLFF. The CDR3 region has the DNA TGTGCCAGCAGTTACTCGGGAGGTAATAATGAAAAACTGTTTTTT.

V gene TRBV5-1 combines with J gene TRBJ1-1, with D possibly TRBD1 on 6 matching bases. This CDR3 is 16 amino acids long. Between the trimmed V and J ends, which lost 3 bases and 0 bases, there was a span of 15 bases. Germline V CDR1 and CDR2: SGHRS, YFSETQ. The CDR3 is CASSSGDTLMNTEAFF. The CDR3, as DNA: TGCGCCAGCAGCTCCGGGGACACGCTTATGAACACTGAAGCTTTCTTT.

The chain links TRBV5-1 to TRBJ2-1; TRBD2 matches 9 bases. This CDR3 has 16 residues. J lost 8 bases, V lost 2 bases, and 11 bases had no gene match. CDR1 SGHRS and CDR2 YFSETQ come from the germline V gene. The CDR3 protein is CASSFPRGGTHHEQFF. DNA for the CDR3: TGCGCCAGCAGCTTCCCGCGGGGGGGTACTCATCATGAGCAGTTCTTC.

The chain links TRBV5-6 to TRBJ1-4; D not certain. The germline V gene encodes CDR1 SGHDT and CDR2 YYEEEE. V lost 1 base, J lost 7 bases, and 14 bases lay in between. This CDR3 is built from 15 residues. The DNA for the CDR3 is TGTGCCAGCAGCTTGTTGGAGTTCGTCGGTGAAAAACTGTTTTTT. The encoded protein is CASSLLEFVGEKLFF.

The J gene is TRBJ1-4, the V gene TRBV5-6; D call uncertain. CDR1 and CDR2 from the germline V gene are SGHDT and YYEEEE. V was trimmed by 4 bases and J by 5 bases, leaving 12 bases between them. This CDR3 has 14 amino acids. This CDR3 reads CASSRVEWNEKLFF. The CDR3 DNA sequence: TGTGCCAGCAGCCGGGTCGAATGGAATGAAAAACTGTTTTTT.

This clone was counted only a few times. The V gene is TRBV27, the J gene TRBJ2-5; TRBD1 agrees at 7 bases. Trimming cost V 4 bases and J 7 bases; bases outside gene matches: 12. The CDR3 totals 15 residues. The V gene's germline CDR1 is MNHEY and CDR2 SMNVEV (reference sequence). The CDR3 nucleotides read TGTGCCAGCAGTTCCAGGGACAGAGTCCTAGGGACCCAGTACTTC. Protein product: CASSSRDRVLGTQYF.

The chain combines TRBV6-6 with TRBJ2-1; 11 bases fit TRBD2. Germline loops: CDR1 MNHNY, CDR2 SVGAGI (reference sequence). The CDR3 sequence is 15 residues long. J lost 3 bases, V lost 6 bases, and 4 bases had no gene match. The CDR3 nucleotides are TGTGCCAGCAGCTTGGGACTAGCGGTCTACAATGAGCAGTTCTTC. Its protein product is CASSLGLAVYNEQFF.

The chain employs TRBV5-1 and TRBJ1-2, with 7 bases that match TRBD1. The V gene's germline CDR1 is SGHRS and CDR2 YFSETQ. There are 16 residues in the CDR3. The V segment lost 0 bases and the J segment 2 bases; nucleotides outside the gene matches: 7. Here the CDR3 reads CASSLGGRQGNYGYTF. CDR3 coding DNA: TGCGCCAGCAGCTTGGGTGGGAGACAGGGAAACTATGGCTACACCTTC.

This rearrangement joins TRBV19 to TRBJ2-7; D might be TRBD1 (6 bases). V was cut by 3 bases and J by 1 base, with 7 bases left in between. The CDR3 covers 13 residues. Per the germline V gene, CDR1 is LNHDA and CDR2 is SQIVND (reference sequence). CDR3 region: CASSMDSSYEQYF. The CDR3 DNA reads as TGTGCCAGTAGTATGGACAGTTCCTACGAGCAGTACTTC. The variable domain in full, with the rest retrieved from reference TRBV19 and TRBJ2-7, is DGGITQSPKYLFRKEGQNVTLSCEQNLNHDAMYWYRQDPGQGLRLIYYSQIVNDFQKGDIAEGYSVSREKKESFPLTVTSAQKNPTAFYLCASSMDSSYEQYFGPGTRLTVT.

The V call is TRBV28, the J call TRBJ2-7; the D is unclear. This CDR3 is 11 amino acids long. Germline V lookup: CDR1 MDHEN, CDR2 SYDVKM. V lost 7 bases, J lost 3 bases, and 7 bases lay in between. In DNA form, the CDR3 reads TGTGCCAGCACCCCTAGCTACGAGCAGTACTTC. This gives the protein CASTPSYEQYF.

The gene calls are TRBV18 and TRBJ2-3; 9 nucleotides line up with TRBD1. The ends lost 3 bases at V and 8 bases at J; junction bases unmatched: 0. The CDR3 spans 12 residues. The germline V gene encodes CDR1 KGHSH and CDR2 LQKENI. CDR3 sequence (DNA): TGTGCCAGCTCACCGGGACAGGGTACGCAGTATTTT. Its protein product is CASSPGQGTQYF.

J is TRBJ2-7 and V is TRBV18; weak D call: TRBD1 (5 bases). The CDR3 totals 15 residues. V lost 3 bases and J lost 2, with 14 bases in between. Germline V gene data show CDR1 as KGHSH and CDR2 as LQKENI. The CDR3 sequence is CASSPDSTLPYEQYF. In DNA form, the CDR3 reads TGTGCCAGCTCACCCGACAGTACCCTTCCCTACGAGCAGTACTTC.

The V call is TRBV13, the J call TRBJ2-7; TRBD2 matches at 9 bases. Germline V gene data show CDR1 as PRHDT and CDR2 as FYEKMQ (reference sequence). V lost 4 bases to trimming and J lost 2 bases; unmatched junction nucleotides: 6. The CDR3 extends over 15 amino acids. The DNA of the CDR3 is TGTGCCAGCAGCTCCGAGCGGGGGGAACCCTACGAGCAGTACTTC. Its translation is CASSSERGEPYEQYF.

The CDR3 region is CAWREAGKNIQYF. CDR3 coding DNA: TGTGCCTGGAGAGAAGCGGGGAAAAACATTCAGTACTTC. The chain joins TRBV30 to TRBJ2-4; 7 nucleotides match TRBD2. The germline CDR1 and CDR2 sequences are GTSNPN and SVGIG (reference sequence). The CDR3 consists of 13 residues. V shed 3 bases, J shed 4 bases, and the junction held 3 bases outside the gene matches.

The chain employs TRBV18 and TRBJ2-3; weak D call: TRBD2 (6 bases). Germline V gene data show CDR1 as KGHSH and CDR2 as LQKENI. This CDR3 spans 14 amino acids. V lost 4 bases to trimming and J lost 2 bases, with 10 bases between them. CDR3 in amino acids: CASSLGEDTDTQYF. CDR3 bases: TGTGCCAGCTCACTAGGGGAGGACACAGATACGCAGTATTTT. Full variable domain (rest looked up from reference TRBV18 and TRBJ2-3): NAGVMQNPRHLVRRRGQEARLRCSPMKGHSHVYWYRQLPEEGLKFMVYLQKENIIDESGMPKERFSAEFPKEGPSILRIQQVVRGDSAAYFCASSLGEDTDTQYFGPGTRLTVL.

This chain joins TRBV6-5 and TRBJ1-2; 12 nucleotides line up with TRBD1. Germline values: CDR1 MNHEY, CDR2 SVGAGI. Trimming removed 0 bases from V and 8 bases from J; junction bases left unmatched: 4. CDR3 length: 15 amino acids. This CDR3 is CASSYSGQGARGYTF. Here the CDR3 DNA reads TGTGCCAGCAGTTACTCGGGACAGGGGGCGCGGGGCTACACCTTC.

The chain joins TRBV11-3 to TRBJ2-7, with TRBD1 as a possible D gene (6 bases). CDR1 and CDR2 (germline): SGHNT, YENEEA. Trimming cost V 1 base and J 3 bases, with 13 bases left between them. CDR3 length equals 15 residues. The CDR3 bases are TGTGCCAGCAGCTTAGCCCCAGGGGCCTTCTACGAGCAGTACTTC. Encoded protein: CASSLAPGAFYEQYF.

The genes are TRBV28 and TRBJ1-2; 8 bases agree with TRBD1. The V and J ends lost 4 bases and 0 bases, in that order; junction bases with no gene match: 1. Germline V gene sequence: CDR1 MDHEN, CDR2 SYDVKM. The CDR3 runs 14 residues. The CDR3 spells CASSSTGANYGYTF. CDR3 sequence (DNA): TGTGCCAGCAGTTCGACAGGGGCTAACTATGGCTACACCTTC.